What follows are 29 T cell receptor beta chains derived from one specimen sequenced in a study of OX40 agonist ivuxolimab in advanced cancers. This table comes from immunoSEQ multiplex PCR, and its TCRdb copy is limited to in-frame clones, with some not included. The profile shows about 130,000 clones, 75% to 95% of them singletons. The sample here was CD4+ or CD8+ T cells sorted from blood, taken in a trial of the OX40 agonist ivuxolimab. Every receptor here comes from an adult with an advanced solid tumor such as melanoma, head and neck, liver or kidney cancer.

This sequence joins TRBV6-6 and TRBJ2-1, with D possibly matching TRBD1 (5 bases). The CDR3 has 13 residues. Germline lookup yields CDR1 MNHNY and CDR2 SVGAGI (reference sequence). V was trimmed by 7 bases and J by 5 bases, leaving 12 bases between them. The CDR3 nucleotides read TGTGCCAGCAAAACGCCACAGGACAATGAGCAGTTCTTC. The encoded protein is CASKTPQDNEQFF.

The rearrangement links TRBV19 to TRBJ2-3; 8 bases align to TRBD1. Germline CDR1 reads LNHDA; CDR2 reads SQIVND (reference sequence). This CDR3 has 13 amino acids. V lost 11 bases, J lost 3 bases, and 7 bases stayed unmatched. The CDR3 region has the DNA TGTGCCTGCTCGGACAGGGCAACAGATACGCAGTATTTT. Amino acids: CACSDRATDTQYF.

The V and J genes are TRBV19 and TRBJ2-1; 9 nucleotides line up with TRBD2. CDR1 is LNHDA, CDR2 SQIVND, per germline (reference sequence). With V trimmed by 9 bases and J by 12 bases, 24 bases remained unmatched. This CDR3 has 17 residues. Written as DNA, the CDR3 is TGTGCCAGCGACCGGGAGCCAATCGACCTTAGCGGGAGTTGGCAGTTCTTC. Translating gives CASDREPIDLSGSWQFF.

J is TRBJ2-5 and V is TRBV5-4; TRBD1 matches at 10 bases. This CDR3 region has 11 residues. CDR1 is SGHNT and CDR2 is YYREEE in the germline V gene (reference sequence). The V gene end was trimmed by 4 bases and the J gene end by 11 bases; junction bases not matched to a gene: 2. This CDR3 reads CASSGTGEQYF. CDR3 DNA sequence: TGTGCCAGCAGCGGGACAGGGGAGCAGTACTTC.

The rearrangement joins TRBV11-2 to TRBJ2-7; 9 positions match TRBD1. The germline V gene encodes CDR1 SGHAT and CDR2 FQNNGV. The V gene end was trimmed by 5 bases and the J gene end by 6 bases; junction bases not matched to a gene: 8. The CDR3 has 14 amino acids. CDR3 nucleotide sequence: TGTGCCAGCAGCGTAAGGGACAGGGATATCGAGCAGTACTTC. It codes for CASSVRDRDIEQYF.

Written as DNA, the CDR3 is TGTGCCAGCAGCGCCGGTCAGGGCCCATTTGAAGCTTTCTTT. Its protein is CASSAGQGPFEAFF. This chain joins TRBV7-3 and TRBJ1-1, with a tentative D call TRBD1 (5 bases). The germline V and J ends were trimmed by 5 bases and 7 bases, with 17 bases remaining between them. The V gene's germline CDR1 is SGHTA and CDR2 FQGTGA. CDR3 size: 14 residues.

CDR3 region: CASSTGARSEQYF. DNA for the CDR3: TGTGCCAGTAGTACGGGGGCACGAAGCGAGCAGTACTTC. The chain has TRBV19 and TRBJ2-7; D may match TRBD1 or TRBD2 (6 bases each). The germline gives CDR1 LNHDA, CDR2 SQIVND (reference sequence). This CDR3 has 13 residues. V dropped 4 bases and J dropped 6 bases, with 13 bases sitting between them.

The chain carries TRBV2 and TRBJ2-2; 12 nucleotides match TRBD1. J gave up 7 bases and V 10 bases, and 7 bases lay outside the gene matches. Germline CDR1 SNHLY, CDR2 FYNNEI. The CDR3 is made up of 14 amino acids. The CDR3 is CATPGQGANGELFF. Here the CDR3 DNA reads TGTGCCACGCCGGGACAGGGGGCGAACGGGGAGCTGTTTTTT. Drawing the rest from reference TRBV2 and TRBJ2-2, the complete variable domain is EPEVTQTPSHQVTQMGQEVILRCVPISNHLYFYWYRQILGQKVEFLVSFYNNEISEKSEIFDDQFSVERPDGSNFTLKIRSTKLEDSAMYFCATPGQGANGELFFGEGSRLTVL.

The chain couples TRBV6-6 to TRBJ1-2; D is possibly TRBD1 (5 bases). Trimming took 5 bases from V and 0 from J, leaving 13 bases between them. Germline CDR1 and CDR2: MNHNY and SVGAGI (reference sequence). CDR3 length: 15 amino acids. The CDR3 region is CASSTGRGSNYGYTF. CDR3 in DNA: TGTGCCAGCAGTACCGGTAGGGGATCTAACTATGGCTACACCTTC.

The chain couples TRBV7-8 to TRBJ2-1, with D perhaps matching TRBD2 (6 bases). From germline, CDR1 is SGHVS and CDR2 FQNEAQ. CDR3 length: 11 amino acids. V gave up 4 bases and J gave up 8 bases, with 6 bases separating them. The CDR3 sequence is CASSWEDEQFF. CDR3 nucleotide sequence: TGTGCCAGCAGCTGGGAGGATGAGCAGTTCTTC.

The V and J genes are TRBV19 and TRBJ2-7; TRBD2 aligns across 9 bases. The V gene's germline CDR1 is LNHDA and CDR2 SQIVND (reference sequence). The V and J ends lost 6 bases and 4 bases, in that order; junction bases with no gene match: 10. CDR3 size: 15 residues. The chain's CDR3 is CASRFSGRPPYEQYF. The CDR3 DNA follows: TGTGCCAGTAGGTTTAGCGGGAGACCTCCTTACGAGCAGTACTTC. Combining the CDR3 with reference TRBV19 and TRBJ2-7 gives the whole variable domain DGGITQSPKYLFRKEGQNVTLSCEQNLNHDAMYWYRQDPGQGLRLIYYSQIVNDFQKGDIAEGYSVSREKKESFPLTVTSAQKNPTAFYLCASRFSGRPPYEQYFGPGTRLTVT.

The rearrangement uses TRBV11-3 and TRBJ2-1; TRBD2 agrees at 7 bases. The germline V gene encodes CDR1 SGHNT and CDR2 YENEEA. The CDR3 runs to 17 residues. V gave up 1 base and J gave up 7 bases; unmatched junction bases: 13. CDR3 DNA: TGTGCCAGCAGCTTAGTTCTCGAGGGAGGGCCCAGGAATGAGCAGTTCTTC. Amino acids: CASSLVLEGGPRNEQFF. Full variable domain (missing parts from reference TRBV11-3 and TRBJ2-1): EAGVVQSPRYKIIEKKQPVAFWCNPISGHNTLYWYLQNLGQGPELLIRYENEEAVDDSQLPKDRFSAERLKGVDSTLKIQPAELGDSAVYLCASSLVLEGGPRNEQFFGPGTRLTVL.

The rearrangement uses TRBV10-1 and TRBJ1-2; D is perhaps TRBD1 (5 bases). This CDR3 comprises 17 residues. V was trimmed by 4 bases and J by 1 base, leaving 19 bases between them. Germline assignment: CDR1 WNHNN and CDR2 SYGVQD (reference sequence). The DNA of the CDR3 is TGCGCCAGCAGTGCCCCCGGGACGGGGGACGTTAACTATGGCTACACCTTC. It is translated as CASSAPGTGDVNYGYTF.

This clone showed up just a few times. The CDR3 protein is CASSEPGTSGRLYEQYF. CDR3 sequence (DNA): TGCGCCAGCAGTGAGCCTGGGACTAGCGGGAGATTGTACGAGCAGTACTTC. This chain uses TRBV10-1 with TRBJ2-7, with TRBD2 matching over 14 bases. V dropped 2 bases and J dropped 4; count of bases not matched to a gene: 7. This CDR3 is 17 amino acids long. Germline CDR1 is WNHNN and CDR2 is SYGVQD (reference sequence).

Comments on this clone: The sample has other DNA sequences that encode this CDR3 too. The chain recombines TRBV7-6 with TRBJ2-5; D unclear. Trimming removed 1 base at V and 3 bases at J, with 3 bases between. This CDR3 contains 12 residues. Germline CDR1 and CDR2: SGHVS and FNYEAQ. CDR3 amino acids: CASSLGKETQYF. The CDR3 nucleotides read TGTGCCAGCAGCTTAGGGAAAGAGACCCAGTACTTC.

This clone was seen a single time. The chain has TRBV11-2 and TRBJ2-1; a weak D match, TRBD2 (5 bases). Germline loops: CDR1 SGHAT, CDR2 FQNNGV. The CDR3 covers 15 residues. The V gene lost 5 bases and the J gene lost 0 bases, with 11 bases spanning the gap. CDR3 amino acids: CASSAGELSYNEQFF. CDR3 nucleotides: TGTGCCAGCAGCGCCGGGGAGCTCTCCTACAATGAGCAGTTCTTC.

In DNA form, the CDR3 reads TGTGCCAGCACCACCGACGGTCTAAGCTATGGCTACACCTTC. This codes for CASTTDGLSYGYTF. The V call is TRBV28, the J call TRBJ1-2; D not certain. Germline CDR1 MDHEN, CDR2 SYDVKM. The CDR3 sequence is 14 residues long. V shed 7 bases and J shed 4 bases, with 16 bases lying between them.

The CDR3 nucleotides read TGTACAGCGGGAGGGCCATATGACACAGATACGCAGTATTTT. Protein sequence: CTAGGPYDTDTQYF. The chain carries TRBV19 and TRBJ2-3; 10 positions agree with TRBD2. The CDR3 is 14 residues long. Germline V CDR1 and CDR2: LNHDA, SQIVND (reference sequence).

The chain employs TRBV18 and TRBJ1-1; weak D call: TRBD1 (6 bases). The V and J ends lost 2 bases and 5 bases respectively, with 9 bases between them. The V gene's germline CDR1 is KGHSH and CDR2 LQKENI. The CDR3 totals 13 residues. The CDR3 DNA reads as TGTGCCAGCTCACCATACACAGGGACTGAAGCTTTCTTT. Translated, it gives CASSPYTGTEAFF.

V usage is TRBV9 and J usage is TRBJ2-1; weak D call: TRBD1 (6 bases). Germline V gene lookup returns CDR1 SGDLS and CDR2 YYNGEE. The germline V and J ends were trimmed by 0 bases and 2 bases, with 9 bases remaining between them. The CDR3 consists of 15 residues. The CDR3 DNA reads as TGTGCCAGCAGCGTAGCCCAGGGGACCTACAATGAGCAGTTCTTC. Its protein is CASSVAQGTYNEQFF. Variable domain in full (rest from reference TRBV9 and TRBJ2-1): DSGVTQTPKHLITATGQRVTLRCSPRSGDLSVYWYQQSLDQGLQFLIQYYNGEERAKGNILERFSAQQFPDLHSELNLSSLELGDSALYFCASSVAQGTYNEQFFGPGTRLTVL.

The V call is TRBV7-9, the J call TRBJ2-4; D is ambiguous. Germline values: CDR1 SEHNR, CDR2 FQNEAQ (reference sequence). The CDR3 totals 14 residues. Trimming stripped 4 bases from V and 14 bases from J, with 21 bases between. This chain's CDR3 is CASSSNTPSGREYF. CDR3 sequence (DNA): TGTGCCAGCAGCTCTAACACCCCGTCGGGCAGAGAGTACTTC.

V usage is TRBV9 and J usage is TRBJ1-4; D call uncertain. CDR3 size: 15 residues. Germline loops: CDR1 SGDLS, CDR2 YYNGEE. The germline V and J ends were trimmed by 4 bases and 3 bases, with 13 bases remaining between them. This CDR3 is CASSHSGQSNEKLFF. For the CDR3, the DNA is TGTGCCAGCAGCCATTCTGGGCAGTCTAATGAAAAACTGTTTTTT.

This sequence joins TRBV5-1 and TRBJ2-7; D unclear. Germline V gene sequence: CDR1 SGHRS, CDR2 YFSETQ. This CDR3 spans 14 amino acids. Trimming pared 0 bases from V and 5 bases from J, leaving 12 bases between. The CDR3 here is CASSLVVPADEQYF. The CDR3 DNA follows: TGCGCCAGCAGCTTGGTTGTCCCCGCCGACGAGCAGTACTTC.

The chain recombines TRBV6-5 with TRBJ2-7, with TRBD1 matching 7 bases. V gave up 7 bases and J gave up 2 bases; unmatched junction bases: 8. This CDR3 is built from 14 residues. Per germline, CDR1 MNHEY and CDR2 SVGAGI. As DNA, the CDR3 is TGTGCCAGCATGATCGAACAGGGGCCCTACGAGCAGTACTTC. It is translated as CASMIEQGPYEQYF.

This chain joins TRBV28 and TRBJ1-2; weak D call: TRBD1 (6 bases). The V gene's germline CDR1 is MDHEN and CDR2 SYDVKM. V lost 3 bases and J 8 bases, leaving 13 bases between the germline ends. This CDR3 region has 13 residues. The CDR3 nucleotides read TGTGCCAGCAGTTTGGGCCAGGGGTGGGGCTACACCTTC. Its protein product is CASSLGQGWGYTF.

J is TRBJ2-7 and V is TRBV7-9; D gene ambiguous. Looked up from germline, CDR1 is SEHNR and CDR2 is FQNEAQ (reference sequence). The CDR3 sequence is 17 residues long. The V gene lost 1 base and the J gene lost 6 bases, with 22 bases spanning the gap. In DNA, the CDR3 is TGTGCCAGCAGCTTAGGGTCTGGGGAATCGAGACCCGGCGAGCAGTACTTC. Protein product: CASSLGSGESRPGEQYF.

The chain has TRBV10-1 and TRBJ2-3; no reliable D call. The V end lost 4 bases, the J end lost 2 bases, and 7 bases lay between the germline ends. The germline CDR1 and CDR2 sequences are WNHNN and SYGVQD (reference sequence). The CDR3 has 13 residues. In nucleotides, the CDR3 is TGCGCCAGCAGTGTTAGATCCACAGATACGCAGTATTTT. Amino acids: CASSVRSTDTQYF.

This chain connects TRBV2 to TRBJ2-3; D call uncertain. V lost 2 bases and J 2 bases, leaving 8 bases between the germline ends. There are 14 residues in the CDR3. The germline V gene has CDR1 SNHLY and CDR2 FYNNEI. The CDR3 sequence is CASSERLNTDTQYF. The CDR3 bases are TGTGCCAGCAGTGAAAGGCTGAACACAGATACGCAGTATTTT.

This chain connects TRBV11-2 to TRBJ2-7; TRBD2 matches at 9 bases. The CDR3 has 16 residues. CDR1 SGHAT and CDR2 FQNNGV come from the germline V gene. J gave up 4 bases and V 0 bases, and 7 bases lay outside the gene matches. Written as DNA, the CDR3 is TGTGCCAGCAGCTTAGAAGGTAGCGGGAGTAGTTACGAGCAGTACTTC. Translating it yields CASSLEGSGSSYEQYF.